The 11 T cell receptor beta chains listed next were all sequenced from one sample in a study of shared clonotypes between healthy human individuals. Assay: immunoSEQ multiplex PCR; the TCRdb copy retains only in-frame clones and omits some. Of some 1,100,000 clones listed, about 80% are singletons. The source material was memory CD4+ T cells from PBMCs. Subset of the sample: CD45RA-negative fraction. Source of these receptors: a young man in good health. Some clones in this sample may be carry-over from other donors' samples.

The chain employs TRBV5-1 and TRBJ1-1; 7 nucleotides match TRBD1. The junction had 6 bases not matched to a gene; V was cut back by 2 bases and J by 2 bases. This CDR3 has 15 residues. Germline CDR1 reads SGHRS; CDR2 reads YFSETQ. CDR3 sequence (DNA): TGCGCCAGCAGCTTCACTTCAGGGGGAAACACTGAAGCTTTCTTT. It translates to CASSFTSGGNTEAFF.

The CDR3 DNA is TGCGCCAGCAGCCTCGAACGAGGGTGGGCGCAGTATTTT. This translates into CASSLERGWAQYF. The genes are TRBV4-3 and TRBJ2-3; TRBD2 might be the D (5 bases). This CDR3 is 13 amino acids long. Germline CDR1 and CDR2: LGHNA and YSLEER. Trimming cost V 4 bases and J 10 bases, with 15 bases left between them.

As to this clone: A single base is all that separates this from a far larger clone, so a read error is likely. Distinct nucleotide sequences in the sample also encode this CDR3. This chain links TRBV6-1 with TRBJ2-5; unclear D gene. The CDR3 covers 11 residues. With 6 bases removed from V and 0 bases from J, the gap between germline ends came to 2 bases. Germline V gene sequence: CDR1 MNHNS, CDR2 SASEGT. In nucleotides, the CDR3 is TGTGCCAGCAGCGACCAAGAGACCCAGTACTTC. It specifies CASSDQETQYF.

This sequence joins TRBV5-4 and TRBJ2-1; 7 bases are a match to TRBD2. Germline V gene sequence: CDR1 SGHNT, CDR2 YYREEE (reference sequence). V dropped 4 bases and J dropped 7; count of bases not matched to a gene: 11. The CDR3 has 15 amino acids. CDR3 protein: CASSLNSFSGNEQFF. In DNA, the CDR3 is TGTGCCAGCAGCCTAAATTCATTTAGCGGGAATGAGCAGTTCTTC.

The chain carries TRBV29-1 and TRBJ2-1; D may be TRBD1 (5 bases). Germline V gene sequence: CDR1 SQVTM, CDR2 ANQGSEA. Trimming removed 7 bases from V and 8 bases from J, with 12 bases in between. The CDR3 loop spans 11 amino acids. CDR3 DNA: TGCAGCGCCCTTAGGGGCGATGAGCAGTTCTTC. Residues: CSALRGDEQFF.

The chain recombines TRBV18 with TRBJ2-7, with 13 positions matching TRBD2. Germline V CDR1 and CDR2: KGHSH, LQKENI. The CDR3 is made up of 16 amino acids. After removal of 3 bases from V and 3 bases from J, the junction contained 5 bases not matched to a gene. In DNA, the CDR3 is TGTGCCAGCTCACCGCCGACTAGCGGGGGGATCTACGAGCAGTACTTC. Its translation: CASSPPTSGGIYEQYF.

The chain has TRBV7-2 and TRBJ1-1; TRBD1 is a possible D gene (6 bases). Trimming took off 2 bases at V and 9 bases at J, with 13 bases between the two ends. This CDR3 region has 13 residues. Germline CDR1 reads SGHTA; CDR2 reads FQGNSA. CDR3 sequence: CASSLNQGRQAFF. The CDR3 DNA follows: TGTGCCAGCAGCTTAAATCAGGGGAGGCAAGCTTTCTTT.

The chain joins TRBV5-4 to TRBJ2-5, with D possibly being TRBD1 or TRBD2 (6 bases each). V lost 0 bases to trimming and J lost 2 bases, with 11 bases between them. The CDR3 consists of 15 residues. The germline CDR1 and CDR2 sequences are SGHNT and YYREEE (reference sequence). CDR3 region: CASSLGGAQQETQYF. The CDR3 coding sequence is TGTGCCAGCAGCTTGGGGGGGGCTCAACAAGAGACCCAGTACTTC.

The chain links TRBV6-5 to TRBJ1-2; 8 nucleotides match TRBD1. CDR3 length equals 12 residues. V shed 6 bases and J 7 bases; nucleotides not matched to a gene: 4. From germline, CDR1 is MNHEY and CDR2 SVGAGI. CDR3 DNA sequence: TGTGCCAGCAGCCCAGGACAGGGTGGCTACACCTTC. Translated: CASSPGQGGYTF.

On this clone: One end of the junction fails to match germline, which may point to a read error. Distinct nucleotide sequences in the sample also encode this CDR3. This sequence joins TRBV23-1 and TRBJ2-7; 7 bases line up with TRBD2. TRBV23-1 is identified as an open reading frame with a role that is uncertain. CDR3 size: 17 residues. The CDR3 loop is CASSQSNFGEGRFKQYF. The CDR3 DNA reads as TGCGCCAGTAGTCAATCCAACTTCGGGGAGGGCCGGTTCAAGCAGTACTTC.

The chain recombines TRBV10-1 with TRBJ1-3; the match to TRBD1 covers 7 bases. Germline V gene data show CDR1 as WNHNN and CDR2 as SYGVQD (reference sequence). V trimming: 9 bases; J trimming: 2 bases; junction bases outside the gene matches: 4. This CDR3 region has 13 residues. The CDR3, as DNA: TGCGCCAGTCCAGGGGGGGCTGGAAACACCATATATTTT. Translating gives CASPGGAGNTIYF.